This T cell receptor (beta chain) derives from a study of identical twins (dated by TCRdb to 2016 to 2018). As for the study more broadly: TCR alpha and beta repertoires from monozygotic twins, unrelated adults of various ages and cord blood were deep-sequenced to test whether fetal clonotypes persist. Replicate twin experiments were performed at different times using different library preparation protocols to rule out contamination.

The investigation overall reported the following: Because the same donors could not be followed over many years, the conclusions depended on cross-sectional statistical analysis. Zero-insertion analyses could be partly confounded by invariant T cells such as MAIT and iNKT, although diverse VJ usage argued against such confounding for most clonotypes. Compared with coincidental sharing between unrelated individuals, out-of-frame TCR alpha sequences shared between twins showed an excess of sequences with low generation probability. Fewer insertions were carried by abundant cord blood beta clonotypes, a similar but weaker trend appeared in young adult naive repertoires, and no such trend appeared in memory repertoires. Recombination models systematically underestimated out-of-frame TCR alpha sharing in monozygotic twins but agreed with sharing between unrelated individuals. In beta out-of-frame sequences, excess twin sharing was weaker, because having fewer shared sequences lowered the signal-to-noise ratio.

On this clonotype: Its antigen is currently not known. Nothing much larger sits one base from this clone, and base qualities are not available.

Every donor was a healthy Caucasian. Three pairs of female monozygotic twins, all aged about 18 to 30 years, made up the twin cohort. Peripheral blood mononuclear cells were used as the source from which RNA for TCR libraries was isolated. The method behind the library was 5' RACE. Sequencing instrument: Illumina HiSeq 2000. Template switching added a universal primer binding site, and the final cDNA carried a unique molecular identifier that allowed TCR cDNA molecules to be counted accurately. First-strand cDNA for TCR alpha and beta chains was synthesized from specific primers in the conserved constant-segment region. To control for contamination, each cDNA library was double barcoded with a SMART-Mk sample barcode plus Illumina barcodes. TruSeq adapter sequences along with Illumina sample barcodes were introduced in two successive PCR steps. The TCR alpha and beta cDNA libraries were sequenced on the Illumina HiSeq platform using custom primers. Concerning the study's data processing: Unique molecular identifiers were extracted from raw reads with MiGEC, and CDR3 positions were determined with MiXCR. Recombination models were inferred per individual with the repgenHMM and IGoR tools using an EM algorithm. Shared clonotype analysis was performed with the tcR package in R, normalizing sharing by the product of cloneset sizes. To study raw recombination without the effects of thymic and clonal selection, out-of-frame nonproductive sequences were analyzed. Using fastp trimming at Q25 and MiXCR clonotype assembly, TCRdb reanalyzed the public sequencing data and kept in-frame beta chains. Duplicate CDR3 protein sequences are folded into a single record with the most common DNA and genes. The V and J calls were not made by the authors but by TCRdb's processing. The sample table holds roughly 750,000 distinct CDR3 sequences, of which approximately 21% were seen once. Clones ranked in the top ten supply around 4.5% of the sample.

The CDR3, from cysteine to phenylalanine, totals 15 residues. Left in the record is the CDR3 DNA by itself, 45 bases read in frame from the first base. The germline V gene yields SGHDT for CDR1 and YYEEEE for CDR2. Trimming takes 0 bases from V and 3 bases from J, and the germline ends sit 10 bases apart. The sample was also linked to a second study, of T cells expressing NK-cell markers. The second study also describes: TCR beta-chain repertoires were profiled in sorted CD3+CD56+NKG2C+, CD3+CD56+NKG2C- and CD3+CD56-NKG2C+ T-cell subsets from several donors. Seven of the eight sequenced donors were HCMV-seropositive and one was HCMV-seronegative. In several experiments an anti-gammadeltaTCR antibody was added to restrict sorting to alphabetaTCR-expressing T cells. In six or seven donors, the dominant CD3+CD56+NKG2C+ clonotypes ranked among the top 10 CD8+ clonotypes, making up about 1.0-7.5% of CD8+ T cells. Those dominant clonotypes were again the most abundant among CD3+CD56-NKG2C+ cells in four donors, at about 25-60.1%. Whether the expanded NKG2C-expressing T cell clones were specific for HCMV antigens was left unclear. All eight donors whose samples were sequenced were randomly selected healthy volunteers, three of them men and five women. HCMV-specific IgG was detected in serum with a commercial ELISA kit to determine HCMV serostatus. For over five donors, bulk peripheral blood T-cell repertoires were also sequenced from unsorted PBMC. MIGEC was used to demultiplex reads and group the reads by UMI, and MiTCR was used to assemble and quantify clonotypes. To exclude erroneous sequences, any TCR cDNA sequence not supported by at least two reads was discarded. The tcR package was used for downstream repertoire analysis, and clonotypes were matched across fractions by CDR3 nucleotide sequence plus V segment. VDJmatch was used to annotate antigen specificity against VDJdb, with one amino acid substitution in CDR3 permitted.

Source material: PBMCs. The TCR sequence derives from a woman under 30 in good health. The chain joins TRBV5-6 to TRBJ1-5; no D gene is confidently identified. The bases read TGTGCCAGCAGCTTGGGGACTTCCCTCAATCAGCCCCAGCATTTT. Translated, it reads CASSLGTSLNQPQHF.